This TCR beta chain was recorded in a study of CXCR4 blockade with PD-1 therapy in pancreatic cancer. General study results and limits: Clone frequency correlated with its number of distinct nucleotide rearrangements.

In the case of this clone: Its antigen remains unidentified.

Repertoires were generated with immunoSEQ multiplex PCR, while TCRdb's copy carries only in-frame clones and drops some. The repertoire holds 15,000 or so clones, about 72% seen once, with about 5.5% in the top ten. CDR1 and CDR2 from the germline V gene are MNHEY and SMNVEV (reference sequence). V gave up 2 bases and J gave up 2 bases, with 10 bases separating them. The CDR3 sequence is 14 residues long. The origin of this receptor is a human donor with pancreatic ductal adenocarcinoma. V gene TRBV27 combines with J gene TRBJ2-7; D is ambiguous. Sequencing input: tumor tissue. The CDR3 sequence is CASSLGALPYEQYF. The DNA for the CDR3 is TGTGCCAGCAGTTTAGGAGCGTTACCCTACGAGCAGTACTTC.